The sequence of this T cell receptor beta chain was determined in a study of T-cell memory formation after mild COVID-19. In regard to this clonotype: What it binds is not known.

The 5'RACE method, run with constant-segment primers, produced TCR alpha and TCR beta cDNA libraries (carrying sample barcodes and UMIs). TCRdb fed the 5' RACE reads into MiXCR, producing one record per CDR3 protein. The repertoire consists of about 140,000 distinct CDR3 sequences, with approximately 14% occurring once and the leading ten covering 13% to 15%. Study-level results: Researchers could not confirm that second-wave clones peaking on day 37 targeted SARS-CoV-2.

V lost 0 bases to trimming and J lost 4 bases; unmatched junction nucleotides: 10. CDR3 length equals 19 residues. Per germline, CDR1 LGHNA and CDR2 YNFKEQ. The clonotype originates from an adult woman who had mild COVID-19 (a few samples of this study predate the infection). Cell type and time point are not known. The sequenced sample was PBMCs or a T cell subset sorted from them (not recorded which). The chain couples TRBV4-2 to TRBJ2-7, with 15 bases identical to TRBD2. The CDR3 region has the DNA TGTGCCAGCAGCCAAGATTGGACTAGCGGGAGGGTATATACGTACGAGCAGTACTTC. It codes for CASSQDWTSGRVYTYEQYF.